The TCR beta chain described here comes from a study of post-analysis software for immune sequencing data. Study observations and caveats: Patients with multiple sclerosis recorded significantly lower normalized Chao1 diversity than controls, the study found. Elevated frequency relative to controls characterized four or five TRBV segments in patients, TRBV5-6, TRBV5-1 and TRBV20-1 among them.

Notes on this clonotype: Its antigen is undetermined.

The TCR beta cDNA libraries carried unique molecular identifiers. Each batch of about 0.85 to 10 million T cells produced 400,000 to 650,000 cDNA molecules. TCRdb reprocessed the PCR reads with MiXCR, giving one entry per CDR3 protein. The sample yields roughly 540,000 distinct CDR3 sequences, under 40% seen once. Germline assignment: CDR1 SQVTM and CDR2 ANQGSEA. Trimming left V 4 bases short and J 1 base short, with 7 bases between. The CDR3 consists of 12 residues. The rearrangement uses TRBV29-1 and TRBJ1-1; D gene ambiguous. The receptor comes from a girl younger than 18 with multiple sclerosis. The sequencing input was blood. In nucleotides, the CDR3 is TGCAGCGTTGCCCCCGAGAACACTGAAGCTTTCTTT. Translated: CSVAPENTEAFF.